Each of the 29 T cell receptor beta chains below was sequenced from the same sample in a study of blood T cell repertoires in COVID-19. Profiled with immunoSEQ multiplex PCR; TCRdb holds only in-frame clones, not every one. The sample includes 250,000 or so clones, less than 85% of them seen just once. Material for sequencing was PBMCs or T cells enriched from blood (not recorded which). The receptors here all came from a man between 60 and 75 years old who had recovered from COVID-19.

The CDR3 here is CASSPPFAGVTGNTIYF. CDR3 DNA: TGTGCCAGCTCACCCCCTTTTGCGGGGGTTACTGGAAACACCATATATTTT. The chain has TRBV18 and TRBJ1-3; D perhaps matches TRBD1 (5 bases). The length of the CDR3 is 17 residues. Germline lookup yields CDR1 KGHSH and CDR2 LQKENI. Trimming pared 3 bases from V and 2 bases from J, leaving 17 bases between.

The V call is TRBV4-1, the J call TRBJ2-5; 7 positions agree with TRBD1. V gave up 0 bases and J gave up 1 base; unmatched junction bases: 14. The CDR3 is 19 amino acids. Looked up from germline, CDR1 is MGHRA and CDR2 is YSYEKL. The CDR3, as DNA: TGCGCCAGCAGCCAAGAAATGTTTGACAGGGCCCCCCTCCAAGAGACCCAGTACTTC. Residues: CASSQEMFDRAPLQETQYF.

The V and J genes are TRBV2 and TRBJ2-1; D is possibly TRBD1 (5 bases). The V and J ends lost 2 bases and 3 bases respectively, with 5 bases between them. CDR3 size: 13 residues. Germline CDR1 is SNHLY and CDR2 is FYNNEI. CDR3: CASSEQGYNEQFF. The CDR3 nucleotides read TGTGCCAGCAGTGAACAGGGCTACAATGAGCAGTTCTTC.

V and J are TRBV18 and TRBJ1-1, with unresolved D. CDR1 and CDR2 (germline): KGHSH, LQKENI. Trimming pared 3 bases from V and 2 bases from J, leaving 10 bases between. The CDR3 loop spans 14 amino acids. For the CDR3, the DNA is TGTGCCAGCTCACCGGAGAGGATTAACACTGAAGCTTTCTTT. Translation: CASSPERINTEAFF.

This clone was counted only a few times. The gene calls are TRBV10-3 and TRBJ2-3; 8 positions agree with TRBD1. The CDR3 runs to 15 residues. CDR1 ENHRY and CDR2 SYGVKD come from the germline V gene. The ends lost 4 bases at V and 2 bases at J; junction bases unmatched: 5. In DNA form, the CDR3 reads TGTGCCATCAGTGCGACGGACAGGGACACAGATACGCAGTATTTT. It is translated as CAISATDRDTDTQYF.

This chain links TRBV7-9 with TRBJ1-4; D gene uncertain. The CDR3 sequence is 17 residues long. Trimming removed 1 base at V and 3 bases at J, with 15 bases between. Germline lookup yields CDR1 SEHNR and CDR2 FQNEAQ (reference sequence). This CDR3 is CASSLVVALGANEKLFF. CDR3 DNA: TGTGCCAGCAGCTTAGTCGTTGCCCTCGGGGCTAATGAAAAACTGTTTTTT.

V and J are TRBV7-2 and TRBJ1-1; D ambiguous. V shed 1 base and J shed 0 bases, with 9 bases lying between them. The V gene's germline CDR1 is SGHTA and CDR2 FQGNSA. The length of the CDR3 is 15 residues. This chain's CDR3 is CASSLDSRMNTEAFF. DNA for the CDR3: TGTGCCAGCAGCTTAGATTCCAGGATGAACACTGAAGCTTTCTTT.

The chain has TRBV3-1 (or the pseudogene TRBV3-2) and TRBJ2-5; 13 bases are a match to TRBD2. The CDR3 is 14 amino acids. Trimming removed 8 bases from V and 2 bases from J; junction bases left unmatched: 2. Germline CDR1 is LGHDT and CDR2 is YNNKEL (reference sequence). CDR3 sequence: CASGTSGVQETQYF. As DNA, the CDR3 is TGTGCCAGCGGGACTAGCGGGGTTCAAGAGACCCAGTACTTC.

The chain links TRBV6-6 to TRBJ1-5; D unclear. The V end lost 2 bases, the J end lost 1 base, and 9 bases lay between the germline ends. Germline CDR1 is MNHNY and CDR2 is SVGAGI (reference sequence). The CDR3 covers 15 residues. The CDR3 is CASSYARGSNQPQHF. DNA of the CDR3: TGTGCCAGCAGTTACGCCCGAGGGAGCAATCAGCCCCAGCATTTT.

This clone has ten or more counts. This CDR3 is also generated by other DNA sequences in the sample. The V gene is TRBV4-2, the J gene TRBJ2-7; D might be TRBD1 (6 bases). The V end lost 1 base, the J end lost 2 bases, and 9 bases lay between the germline ends. The germline gives CDR1 LGHNA, CDR2 YNFKEQ. The CDR3 sequence is 14 residues long. In DNA, the CDR3 is TGTGCCAGCAGCCAAGGCCAGGGGACCTACGAGCAGTACTTC. Amino acids: CASSQGQGTYEQYF.

The V gene is TRBV3-1 (or the pseudogene TRBV3-2), the J gene TRBJ1-4; D unresolved. The CDR3 is 12 amino acids. Trimming removed 2 bases at V and 8 bases at J, with 6 bases between. Germline values: CDR1 LGHDT, CDR2 YNNKEL (reference sequence). The CDR3 sequence is CASSQTGEKLFF. The CDR3 nucleotides read TGTGCCAGCAGCCAAACGGGGGAAAAACTGTTTTTT.

The J gene is TRBJ2-1, the V gene TRBV20-1; D gene unclear. The CDR3 consists of 11 residues. The V end was cut by 0 bases, the J end by 5 bases, with 2 bases between. Germline V gene lookup returns CDR1 DFQATT and CDR2 SNEGSKA (reference sequence). CDR3 protein: CSARDNNEQFF. CDR3 DNA: TGCAGTGCTAGAGATAACAATGAGCAGTTCTTC.

The CDR3 bases are TGCACCAGCAGCCAAGCGGATGTCCGCGGGGGCTACGAGCAGTACTTC. Its protein is CTSSQADVRGGYEQYF. The rearrangement joins TRBV1 to TRBJ2-7; TRBD2 is taken as the D call from the table, unchecked against the DNA. TRBV1 is termed a pseudogene. This CDR3 has 16 residues.

The gene calls are TRBV19 and TRBJ2-5, with D possibly matching TRBD1 (5 bases). Germline lookup yields CDR1 LNHDA and CDR2 SQIVND (reference sequence). This CDR3 is built from 13 residues. The V end lost 3 bases, the J end lost 4 bases, and 9 bases lay between the germline ends. The CDR3 DNA follows: TGTGCCAGTAGTATGGGGCAGGCAGAGACCCAGTACTTC. Its translation: CASSMGQAETQYF.

Within the sample, this clone is medium-sized. The rearrangement links TRBV9 to TRBJ2-7, with 9 positions matching TRBD2. J gave up 5 bases and V 3 bases, and 6 bases lay outside the gene matches. The germline CDR1 and CDR2 sequences are SGDLS and YYNGEE. This CDR3 contains 14 residues. The chain's CDR3 is CASSGGGTSNEQYF. DNA for the CDR3: TGTGCCAGCAGCGGTGGTGGGACTAGCAACGAGCAGTACTTC.

The chain uses TRBV7-8 and TRBJ1-6; 7 positions agree with TRBD1. After removal of 0 bases from V and 9 bases from J, the junction contained 5 bases not matched to a gene. Germline CDR1 SGHVS, CDR2 FQNEAQ. The CDR3 sequence is 15 residues long. The chain's CDR3 is CASSLATGRSSPLHF. The CDR3 DNA reads TGTGCCAGCAGCTTAGCGACAGGGAGGAGTTCACCCCTCCACTTT.

This clone was seen a single time. The chain uses TRBV19 and TRBJ1-6, with 7 bases matching TRBD1. Trimming removed 4 bases from V and 0 bases from J; junction bases left unmatched: 15. The CDR3 is 20 amino acids. From germline, CDR1 is LNHDA and CDR2 SQIVND (reference sequence). The CDR3 region is CASSTRDSLSITSYNSPLHF. In nucleotides, the CDR3 is TGTGCCAGTAGTACAAGGGACAGTCTATCGATTACCTCCTATAATTCACCCCTCCACTTT.

This chain connects TRBV6-5 to TRBJ1-2, with TRBD1 matching over 9 bases. The CDR3 sequence is 13 residues long. With V trimmed by 7 bases and J by 6 bases, 6 bases remained unmatched. CDR1 is MNHEY and CDR2 is SVGAGI in the germline V gene. CDR3: CASISGTGNGYTF. The CDR3 DNA reads TGTGCCAGCATCTCCGGGACAGGGAATGGCTACACCTTC.

The rearrangement joins TRBV6-2 or TRBV6-3 to TRBJ2-3; TRBD2 agrees at 9 bases. Trimming took 5 bases from V and 5 from J; bases not matched to a gene: 14. This CDR3 region has 17 residues. Germline loops: CDR1 MNHEY, CDR2 SVGEGT. CDR3 coding DNA: TGTGCCAGCAGTCCCTTCCTTCGCGGGGGGGCAGGAGATACGCAGTATTTT. It translates to CASSPFLRGGAGDTQYF.

V and J are TRBV28 and TRBJ1-2, with 7 positions matching TRBD1. This CDR3 has 16 residues. Germline CDR1 and CDR2: MDHEN and SYDVKM. The V gene end was trimmed by 8 bases and the J gene end by 4 bases; junction bases not matched to a gene: 16. This CDR3 reads CASSPGAGGFGYGYTF. The CDR3 DNA sequence: TGTGCCAGCTCCCCAGGGGCAGGGGGTTTTGGCTATGGCTACACCTTC.

The CDR3 loop is CASSLGIQLNQPQHF. The CDR3, as DNA: TGTGCCAGCAGCTTAGGTATCCAACTCAATCAGCCCCAGCATTTT. The chain uses TRBV7-2 and TRBJ1-5, with D uncertain. CDR3 length: 15 residues. V was pared by 1 base and J by 3 bases, with 10 bases between. Germline loops: CDR1 SGHTA, CDR2 FQGNSA.

This clone was seen more than once but under ten times. The chain employs TRBV2 and TRBJ1-6, with D unresolved. Germline V lookup: CDR1 SNHLY, CDR2 FYNNEI. The length of the CDR3 is 15 residues. V lost 4 bases and J 9 bases, leaving 16 bases between the germline ends. The CDR3 sequence: CASSGGEGMGSPLHF. The CDR3 bases are TGTGCCAGCAGTGGGGGAGAGGGCATGGGTTCACCCCTCCACTTT. The full variable domain, in which reference TRBV2 and TRBJ1-6 provide the parts outside the CDR3, is EPEVTQTPSHQVTQMGQEVILRCVPISNHLYFYWYRQILGQKVEFLVSFYNNEISEKSEIFDDQFSVERPDGSNFTLKIRSTKLEDSAMYFCASSGGEGMGSPLHFGNGTRLTVT.

The chain couples TRBV6-5 to TRBJ1-1; D possibly corresponds to TRBD1 (5 bases). V gave up 6 bases and J gave up 2 bases, with 10 bases separating them. The CDR3 consists of 13 residues. CDR1 MNHEY and CDR2 SVGAGI come from the germline V gene. The CDR3 reads CASSTTVNTEAFF. CDR3 in DNA: TGTGCCAGCAGCACGACAGTTAACACTGAAGCTTTCTTT.

The chain employs TRBV13 and TRBJ2-2, with 10 bases aligning to TRBD1. Looked up from germline, CDR1 is PRHDT and CDR2 is FYEKMQ (reference sequence). The ends lost 4 bases at V and 5 bases at J; junction bases unmatched: 7. This CDR3 comprises 16 residues. The CDR3 DNA reads as TGTGCCAGCAGCTGGGGACAGGGGCGAAGAACCGGGGAGCTGTTTTTT. Protein product: CASSWGQGRRTGELFF.

The chain has TRBV24-1 and TRBJ2-3, with TRBD1 matching 7 bases. Germline V gene lookup returns CDR1 KGHDR and CDR2 SFDVKD. CDR3 length: 17 residues. V shed 4 bases and J 1 base; nucleotides not matched to a gene: 10. The CDR3 region is CATSEARQGIGTDTQYF. CDR3 nucleotide sequence: TGTGCCACCAGTGAAGCTCGACAGGGTATAGGCACAGATACGCAGTATTTT.

The chain uses TRBV3-1 (or the pseudogene TRBV3-2) and TRBJ1-6; weak D call: TRBD1 (5 bases). Germline loops: CDR1 LGHDT, CDR2 YNNKEL (reference sequence). The V end was cut by 6 bases, the J end by 10 bases, with 16 bases between. This CDR3 spans 14 amino acids. CDR3 protein: CASRQQGRDSPLHF. The CDR3 coding sequence is TGTGCCAGCAGGCAGCAGGGCCGTGACTCACCCCTCCACTTT.

This clone was detected once. The chain uses TRBV5-1 and TRBJ2-7; no reliable D call. Trimming cost V 0 bases and J 4 bases, with 11 bases left between them. The germline gives CDR1 SGHRS, CDR2 YFSETQ. The CDR3 contains 14 residues. The CDR3, as DNA: TGCGCCAGCAGCTTGGAACAGAACTTTTACGAGCAGTACTTC. It codes for CASSLEQNFYEQYF.

The genes are TRBV3-1 (or the pseudogene TRBV3-2) and TRBJ2-3; 11 bases fit TRBD2. The trim removed 1 base at V and 5 bases at J, leaving 5 bases unmatched. The CDR3 contains 16 residues. Germline values: CDR1 LGHDT, CDR2 YNNKEL (reference sequence). This chain's CDR3 is CASSQGQLAGVDTQYF. CDR3 DNA: TGTGCCAGCAGCCAAGGACAACTAGCGGGGGTAGATACGCAGTATTTT.

The chain joins TRBV18 to TRBJ2-2; D might be TRBD1 (5 bases). This CDR3 is 15 amino acids long. The V and J ends lost 1 base and 6 bases respectively, with 12 bases between them. From germline, CDR1 is KGHSH and CDR2 LQKENI. Written as DNA, the CDR3 is TGTGCCAGCTCACCACTTACAGGCCGCGCCGGGGAGCTGTTTTTT. Its translation is CASSPLTGRAGELFF.